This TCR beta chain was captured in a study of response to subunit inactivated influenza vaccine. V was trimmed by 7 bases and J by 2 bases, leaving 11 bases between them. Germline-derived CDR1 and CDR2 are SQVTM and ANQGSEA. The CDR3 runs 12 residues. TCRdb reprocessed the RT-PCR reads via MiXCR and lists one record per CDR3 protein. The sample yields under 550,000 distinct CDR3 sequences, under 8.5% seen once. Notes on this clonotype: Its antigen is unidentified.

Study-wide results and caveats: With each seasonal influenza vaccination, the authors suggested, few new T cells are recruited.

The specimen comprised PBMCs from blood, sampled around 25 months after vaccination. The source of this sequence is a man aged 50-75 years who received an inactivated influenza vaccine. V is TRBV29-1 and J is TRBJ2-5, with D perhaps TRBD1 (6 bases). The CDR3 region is CSARTDQETQYF. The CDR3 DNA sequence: TGCAGCGCGAGGACAGATCAAGAGACCCAGTACTTC.